Given below is one T cell receptor beta chain in context. Its cognate antigen is unknown. The data were taken from a study of cytomegalovirus exposure and HLA in healthy donors. Study-wide results and caveats: Accounts indicate the classifier identified cytomegalovirus status with strong specificity and sensitivity. In a later analysis, parvovirus B19, influenza, CMV and Epstein-Barr virus appeared linked to several top co-occurrence clusters. With further analysis later on, most CMV-associated TCR beta chains appeared HLA-restricted.

The PCR used 60 Vbeta and 13 Jbeta primers. Profiled with immunoSEQ multiplex PCR; TCRdb holds only in-frame clones, not every one. Of roughly 170,000 clones in the sample, 84% are singletons; the top ten hold 0.95% to 1.5%. CDR3 length: 13 amino acids. Germline V lookup: CDR1 SNHLY, CDR2 FYNNEI. V was trimmed by 10 bases and J by 0 bases, leaving 10 bases between them. As for the donors, each was a healthy bone marrow donor. This TCR derives from a girl aged 2 to 9 in good health and CMV-seropositive. What was sequenced was PBMCs. The genes are TRBV2 and TRBJ1-5; D unresolved. CDR3 DNA: TGTGCCACCCAAGAGTATAGCAATCAGCCCCAGCATTTT. It encodes CATQEYSNQPQHF.